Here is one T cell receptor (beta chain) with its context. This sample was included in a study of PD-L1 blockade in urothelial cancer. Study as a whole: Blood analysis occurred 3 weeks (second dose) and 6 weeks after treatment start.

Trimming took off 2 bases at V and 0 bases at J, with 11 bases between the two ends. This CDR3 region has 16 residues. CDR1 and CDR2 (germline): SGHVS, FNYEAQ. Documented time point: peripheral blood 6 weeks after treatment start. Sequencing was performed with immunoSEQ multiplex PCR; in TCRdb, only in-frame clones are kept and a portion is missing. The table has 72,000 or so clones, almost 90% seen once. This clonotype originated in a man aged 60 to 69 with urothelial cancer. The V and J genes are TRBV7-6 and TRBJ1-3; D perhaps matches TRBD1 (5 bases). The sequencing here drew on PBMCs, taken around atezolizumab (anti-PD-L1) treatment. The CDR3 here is CASSLSGRASGNTIYF. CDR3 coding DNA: TGTGCCAGCAGCTTATCGGGCAGGGCCTCTGGAAACACCATATATTTT.